This entry lists 24 T cell receptor beta chains sequenced from one sample in a study of blood T cell repertoires in COVID-19. Clones were read by immunoSEQ multiplex PCR, and TCRdb kept only the in-frame ones, dropping some. This sample has over 150,000 clones, with approximately 84% found just once. Sequencing was done on a sample of peripheral blood. The receptor source for this set is a woman aged 80 or over with COVID-19, enrolled during active disease.

The chain carries TRBV9 and TRBJ2-1, with 7 positions matching TRBD1. Unmatched junction bases numbered 3, after V lost 4 bases and J lost 2 bases. Germline lookup yields CDR1 SGDLS and CDR2 YYNGEE. The CDR3 runs 14 residues. CDR3 protein: CASSPGTAYNEQFF. CDR3 nucleotide sequence: TGTGCCAGCAGCCCGGGGACAGCCTACAATGAGCAGTTCTTC.

The rearrangement links TRBV21-1 to TRBJ2-7; the table calls TRBD2, which could not be checked here. TRBV21-1 has pseudogene status. CDR3 length: 18 residues. The CDR3 loop is CASSKGRPVVREKFEQYF. The CDR3 region has the DNA TGTGCCAGCAGCAAAGGGCGCCCGGTGGTGAGGGAAAAGTTCGAGCAGTACTTC.

This rearrangement joins TRBV5-1 to TRBJ1-1; D unresolved. There are 13 residues in the CDR3. V was pared by 1 base and J by 3 bases, with 7 bases between. Germline CDR1 and CDR2: SGHRS and YFSETQ. The CDR3 bases are TGCGCCAGCAGCTTGCCAGCGGACACTGAAGCTTTCTTT. This gives the protein CASSLPADTEAFF.

This clone was seen only a few times. This chain uses TRBV19 with TRBJ2-1; D remains unclear. This CDR3 has 13 amino acids. Trimming left V 6 bases short and J 6 bases short, with 12 bases between. CDR1 LNHDA and CDR2 SQIVND come from the germline V gene (reference sequence). CDR3 bases: TGTGCCAGTAGGGCGGTATACGGCAATGAGCAGTTCTTC. This gives the protein CASRAVYGNEQFF.

This clone was picked up a small number of times. The genes are TRBV20-1 and TRBJ2-7; 11 bases are a match to TRBD2. CDR1 DFQATT and CDR2 SNEGSKA come from the germline V gene (reference sequence). Losses at the gene ends were 3 bases for V and 4 bases for J; bases not matched to a gene: 5. The CDR3 is 14 amino acids. Here the CDR3 reads CSASGGTSGYEQYF. Here the CDR3 DNA reads TGCAGTGCTAGTGGCGGGACTAGCGGTTACGAGCAGTACTTC.

This clone has only one observation. This chain connects TRBV5-1 to TRBJ1-6; possibly TRBD1 for D (6 bases). Trimming took 4 bases from V and 7 from J, leaving 15 bases between them. Germline loops: CDR1 SGHRS, CDR2 YFSETQ. The CDR3 covers 15 residues. CDR3 in amino acids: CASSLAGVGNSPLHF. The CDR3 nucleotides are TGCGCCAGCAGCCTGGCAGGGGTTGGAAATTCACCCCTCCACTTT.

This clone was counted once. The chain carries TRBV6-5 and TRBJ2-3; a possible D gene is TRBD1 (5 bases). Trimming removed 2 bases from V and 6 bases from J, with 12 bases in between. The length of the CDR3 is 14 residues. Germline V gene sequence: CDR1 MNHEY, CDR2 SVGAGI. The CDR3 region is CASSYRGRADTQYF. The CDR3 nucleotides read TGTGCCAGCAGTTACAGGGGCCGGGCCGATACGCAGTATTTT.

The rearrangement uses TRBV6-6 and TRBJ1-6, with D possibly TRBD1 on 6 matching bases. The germline CDR1 and CDR2 sequences are MNHNY and SVGAGI (reference sequence). The V end lost 2 bases, the J end lost 7 bases, and 12 bases lay between the germline ends. The CDR3 is 15 amino acids. CDR3 DNA: TGTGCCAGCAGTTACGCCCGGACAGAGAATTCACCCCTCCACTTT. It encodes CASSYARTENSPLHF.

Worth noting for this clone: Its ends do not fully match the called genes, so a read error is possible. The chain is built from TRBV18 and TRBJ1-2; 7 positions match TRBD1. The CDR3 is 15 residues long. CDR1 is KGHSH, CDR2 LQKENI, per germline. In DNA, the CDR3 is TGTGCCAGCGCACCCCCCGACAAGGGGGCCTATGGCTACACCTTC. This encodes CASAPPDKGAYGYTF. Full variable domain (missing parts from reference TRBV18 and TRBJ1-2): NAGVMQNPRHLVRRRGQEARLRCSPMKGHSHVYWYRQLPEEGLKFMVYLQKENIIDESGMPKERFSAEFPKEGPSILRIQQVVRGDSAAYFCASAPPDKGAYGYTFGSGTRLTVV.

The chain is built from TRBV5-4 and TRBJ2-2; D is perhaps TRBD1 (6 bases). Germline-derived CDR1 and CDR2 are SGHNT and YYREEE (reference sequence). Trimming took off 4 bases at V and 5 bases at J, with 15 bases between the two ends. CDR3 length: 15 amino acids. In DNA, the CDR3 is TGTGCCAGCAGCGGAATACAGGGAGATACCGGGGAGCTGTTTTTT. It encodes CASSGIQGDTGELFF.

V is TRBV7-9 and J is TRBJ1-1; 10 bases match TRBD1. Trimming took 8 bases from V and 1 from J; bases not matched to a gene: 13. The CDR3 extends over 17 amino acids. Germline loops: CDR1 SEHNR, CDR2 FQNEAQ (reference sequence). The DNA of the CDR3 is TGTGCCAGCGAGAATAGTAGGGACAGGGGTTCGAACACTGAAGCTTTCTTT. Its protein is CASENSRDRGSNTEAFF. Full variable domain (outside the CDR3, taken from reference TRBV7-9 and TRBJ1-1): DTGVSQNPRHKITKRGQNVTFRCDPISEHNRLYWYRQTLGQGPEFLTYFQNEAQLEKSRLLSDRFSAERPKGSFSTLEIQRTEQGDSAMYLCASENSRDRGSNTEAFFGQGTRLTVV.

The rearrangement joins TRBV28 to TRBJ2-5, with 9 bases aligning to TRBD1. The CDR3 loop spans 16 amino acids. Trimming removed 4 bases from V and 5 bases from J; junction bases left unmatched: 11. Germline CDR1 reads MDHEN; CDR2 reads SYDVKM. The CDR3 bases are TGTGCCAGCAGTTCAAACTTGCGGGACAGGGTGGAGACCCAGTACTTC. Its protein product is CASSSNLRDRVETQYF.

V and J are TRBV27 and TRBJ1-1; 8 positions agree with TRBD1. V shed 6 bases, J shed 1 base, and the junction held 1 base outside the gene matches. Germline lookup yields CDR1 MNHEY and CDR2 SMNVEV (reference sequence). The CDR3 is 13 amino acids. This chain's CDR3 is CASRGTGNTEAFF. In nucleotides, the CDR3 is TGTGCCAGCAGAGGGACAGGGAACACTGAAGCTTTCTTT.

The chain has TRBV4-2 and TRBJ2-1, with 10 bases that match TRBD1. Trimming took 4 bases from V and 10 from J; bases not matched to a gene: 19. The CDR3 extends over 18 amino acids. From germline, CDR1 is LGHNA and CDR2 YNFKEQ. CDR3 amino acids: CASSPTPGQGFLSREQFF. The CDR3 DNA sequence: TGTGCCAGCAGCCCAACTCCGGGACAGGGGTTTTTATCAAGAGAGCAGTTCTTC.

The gene calls are TRBV4-2 and TRBJ2-7, with TRBD2 matching over 8 bases. V lost 4 bases to trimming and J lost 2 bases; unmatched junction nucleotides: 10. Germline V gene lookup returns CDR1 LGHNA and CDR2 YNFKEQ. The CDR3 has 16 amino acids. For the CDR3, the DNA is TGTGCCAGCAGCCCGGCTGGCGGGGGGCACACCTACGAGCAGTACTTC. Translation gives CASSPAGGGHTYEQYF.

The rearrangement joins TRBV6-5 to TRBJ2-7; TRBD1 agrees at 9 bases. The CDR3 runs to 14 residues. The ends lost 6 bases at V and 3 bases at J; junction bases unmatched: 6. The germline V gene has CDR1 MNHEY and CDR2 SVGAGI. The CDR3 bases are TGTGCCAGCAGGGACAGGGGTTCACTCTACGAGCAGTACTTC. Translation: CASRDRGSLYEQYF.

This clone has only one observation. The genes are TRBV9 and TRBJ2-4; D is unresolved. The V end lost 4 bases, the J end lost 1 base, and 12 bases lay between the germline ends. This CDR3 spans 15 amino acids. Germline loops: CDR1 SGDLS, CDR2 YYNGEE. CDR3 region: CASSPSGRAKNIQYF. The CDR3 bases are TGTGCCAGCAGCCCATCAGGAAGGGCCAAAAACATTCAGTACTTC.

J is TRBJ1-2 and V is TRBV7-8; 7 positions match TRBD1. J was trimmed by 2 bases and V by 5 bases; bases with no gene match: 11. The CDR3 is 16 residues long. Per germline, CDR1 SGHVS and CDR2 FQNEAQ. The CDR3, as DNA: TGTGCCAGCAGCCCCCGGAGAGGGGGCGGGAACTATGGCTACACCTTC. Translated, it gives CASSPRRGGGNYGYTF.

The chain employs TRBV7-9 and TRBJ2-7, with D tentatively TRBD1 (5 bases). CDR1 is SEHNR, CDR2 FQNEAQ, per germline (reference sequence). The germline V and J ends were trimmed by 4 bases and 12 bases, with 16 bases remaining between them. The CDR3 is 12 amino acids. CDR3 in amino acids: CASSSQAPDMYF. DNA for the CDR3: TGTGCCAGCAGCTCCCAAGCTCCGGACATGTACTTC.

The chain uses TRBV10-3 and TRBJ2-1, with 9 bases that match TRBD2. Germline CDR1 reads ENHRY; CDR2 reads SYGVKD. The CDR3 has 17 residues. The V segment lost 0 bases and the J segment 2 bases; nucleotides outside the gene matches: 5. For the CDR3, the DNA is TGTGCCATCAGTGAGTCCCGACTAGCGGACGCCTACAATGAGCAGTTCTTC. Its protein is CAISESRLADAYNEQFF.

This clone was recorded once. The chain has TRBV7-9 and TRBJ2-1, with D possibly being TRBD2 (5 bases). Trimming stripped 0 bases from V and 5 bases from J, with 17 bases between. Germline V CDR1 and CDR2: SEHNR, FQNEAQ (reference sequence). The CDR3 runs to 17 residues. The CDR3 is CASSLAPGLAIHNEQFF. Written as DNA, the CDR3 is TGTGCCAGCAGCTTAGCGCCCGGTTTAGCGATCCACAATGAGCAGTTCTTC.

The chain links TRBV7-8 to TRBJ2-6; TRBD1 matches 10 bases. This CDR3 is 18 amino acids long. CDR1 is SGHVS and CDR2 is FQNEAQ in the germline V gene. Trimming cost V 5 bases and J 4 bases; bases outside gene matches: 11. CDR3 protein: CASSPLVTGGSGANVLTF. Here the CDR3 DNA reads TGTGCCAGCAGCCCGCTCGTGACAGGGGGCTCAGGGGCCAACGTCCTGACTTTC.

This clone was detected once. This chain uses TRBV30 with TRBJ1-2; D unresolved. The CDR3 covers 14 residues. Germline lookup yields CDR1 GTSNPN and CDR2 SVGIG (reference sequence). Trimming removed 1 base from V and 5 bases from J, with 14 bases in between. This CDR3 is CAWSGDREPYGYTF. CDR3 in DNA: TGTGCCTGGAGTGGGGATCGGGAGCCATATGGCTACACCTTC.

This chain uses TRBV5-4 with TRBJ2-1; the match to TRBD2 covers 11 bases. The CDR3 is 15 amino acids. Germline assignment: CDR1 SGHNT and CDR2 YYREEE (reference sequence). The V and J ends lost 4 bases and 10 bases, in that order; junction bases with no gene match: 10. For the CDR3, the DNA is TGTGCCAGCAGCACCGGACTAGCGGGCTCTGGAGAGCAGTTCTTC. Translated, it gives CASSTGLAGSGEQFF.